These 19 T cell receptor beta chains originate from one sample sequenced in a study of blood T cell repertoires in COVID-19. Profiling relied on immunoSEQ multiplex PCR, and the TCRdb table lists in-frame clones only, not all of them. The sample lists 99,000 or so clones, under 90% seen once, with approximately 40% in the top ten. Sequenced sample: peripheral blood. Receptors originate from an elderly man with acute or convalescent COVID-19.

The chain combines TRBV18 with TRBJ1-6; no definite D call. Deletions cut 6 bases from V and 10 bases from J, with 16 bases between. The CDR3 loop spans 14 amino acids. Looked up from germline, CDR1 is KGHSH and CDR2 is LQKENI. CDR3 in DNA: TGTGCCAGCTCGAATTCGGGGAAGGACTCACCCCTCCACTTT. It encodes CASSNSGKDSPLHF.

The V and J genes are TRBV19 and TRBJ1-1; perhaps TRBD1 as D (5 bases). CDR1 is LNHDA, CDR2 SQIVND, per germline (reference sequence). The length of the CDR3 is 13 residues. Trimming removed 4 bases from V and 1 base from J, with 7 bases in between. DNA of the CDR3: TGTGCCAGTAGTAAGACAGCGAACACTGAAGCTTTCTTT. Residues: CASSKTANTEAFF.

The chain couples TRBV6-6 to TRBJ1-4; tentatively, D is TRBD1 (6 bases). V gave up 6 bases and J gave up 3 bases, with 11 bases separating them. CDR1 is MNHNY and CDR2 is SVGAGI in the germline V gene (reference sequence). The CDR3 runs to 14 residues. CDR3 sequence: CASRPQGSNEKLFF. In nucleotides, the CDR3 is TGTGCCAGCAGACCACAGGGATCTAATGAAAAACTGTTTTTT.

The chain has TRBV7-9 and TRBJ1-1; no definite D call. This CDR3 is 14 amino acids long. Trimming pared 3 bases from V and 1 base from J, leaving 9 bases between. The germline CDR1 and CDR2 sequences are SEHNR and FQNEAQ (reference sequence). The CDR3: CASSLWQTNTEAFF. CDR3 in DNA: TGTGCCAGCAGCTTGTGGCAAACGAACACTGAAGCTTTCTTT. The full variable domain, completed using reference TRBV7-9 and TRBJ1-1, is DTGVSQNPRHKITKRGQNVTFRCDPISEHNRLYWYRQTLGQGPEFLTYFQNEAQLEKSRLLSDRFSAERPKGSFSTLEIQRTEQGDSAMYLCASSLWQTNTEAFFGQGTRLTVV.

This clone occurred a few times. This sequence joins TRBV11-2 and TRBJ1-4; D unresolved. Deletions cut 0 bases from V and 4 bases from J, with 6 bases between. The CDR3 is made up of 14 amino acids. The V gene's germline CDR1 is SGHAT and CDR2 FQNNGV. The CDR3 here is CASSLDGINEKLFF. CDR3 DNA sequence: TGTGCCAGCAGCTTAGACGGGATTAATGAAAAACTGTTTTTT.

This clone was found once. The rearrangement uses TRBV5-1 and TRBJ2-1; 8 bases are shared with TRBD2. This CDR3 spans 16 amino acids. V shed 1 base and J 4 bases; nucleotides not matched to a gene: 7. Germline assignment: CDR1 SGHRS and CDR2 YFSETQ. The CDR3 sequence is CASSLLAPSGYNEQFF. The CDR3 DNA reads as TGCGCCAGCAGCTTGTTGGCGCCTAGCGGGTACAATGAGCAGTTCTTC.

This sequence joins TRBV2 and TRBJ1-1; D is undetermined. This CDR3 comprises 15 residues. Trimming shortened V by 3 bases and J by 5 bases, and 16 bases separated the two germline ends. Germline loops: CDR1 SNHLY, CDR2 FYNNEI. This chain's CDR3 is CASSEQESTGTEAFF. CDR3 nucleotide sequence: TGTGCCAGCAGTGAGCAGGAATCAACGGGGACTGAAGCTTTCTTT.

V gene TRBV5-1 combines with J gene TRBJ2-5; the match to TRBD2 covers 9 bases. Germline V lookup: CDR1 SGHRS, CDR2 YFSETQ. Trimming took 4 bases from V and 3 from J; bases not matched to a gene: 7. This CDR3 region has 15 residues. The CDR3 protein is CASSPGTSTEETQYF. CDR3 DNA: TGCGCCAGCAGCCCCGGGACTAGCACCGAAGAGACCCAGTACTTC.

V and J are TRBV18 and TRBJ2-7, with D possibly being TRBD1 (6 bases). The germline gives CDR1 KGHSH, CDR2 LQKENI. V lost 5 bases and J lost 2, with 19 bases in between. The CDR3 length is 16 residues. CDR3 loop: CASSSSQGRLTYEQYF. In DNA form, the CDR3 reads TGTGCCAGCTCATCGAGCCAGGGGCGATTAACCTACGAGCAGTACTTC.

This clone was observed a handful of times. The V and J genes are TRBV6-2 or TRBV6-3 and TRBJ1-5; 9 nucleotides match TRBD1. Germline lookup yields CDR1 MNHEY and CDR2 SVGEGT. The J segment lost 5 bases and the V segment lost 5 bases, leaving 16 bases of the junction unmatched. CDR3 length: 18 amino acids. In DNA form, the CDR3 reads TGTGCCAGCAGTGGTCGCCTAAGTACAGGGGGCGCGGATCAGCCCCAGCATTTT. This codes for CASSGRLSTGGADQPQHF.

This clone was detected a few times. The V and J genes are TRBV5-5 and TRBJ2-3, with TRBD2 identical over 13 bases. CDR3 length: 16 amino acids. CDR1 is SGHKS and CDR2 is YYEKEE in the germline V gene (reference sequence). V gave up 4 bases and J gave up 2 bases; unmatched junction bases: 4. CDR3 DNA: TGTGCCAGCAGCCAGGGACTAGCGGGATCCACAGATACGCAGTATTTT. This encodes CASSQGLAGSTDTQYF.

This clone has only one observation. The V call is TRBV7-9, the J call TRBJ2-3, with 9 bases aligning to TRBD2. Germline V CDR1 and CDR2: SEHNR, FQNEAQ (reference sequence). CDR3 size: 19 residues. V lost 5 bases to trimming and J lost 2 bases; unmatched junction nucleotides: 17. This CDR3 is CASSPSGASGKSFTDTQYF. As DNA, the CDR3 is TGTGCCAGCAGCCCCTCCGGGGCTAGCGGGAAATCTTTCACAGATACGCAGTATTTT.

The gene calls are TRBV5-1 and TRBJ1-2; maybe TRBD1 (6 bases). Germline V lookup: CDR1 SGHRS, CDR2 YFSETQ. Trimming shortened V by 5 bases and J by 7 bases, and 18 bases separated the two germline ends. The CDR3 is 14 residues long. CDR3: CASRAGAGLGGYTF. The CDR3 DNA sequence: TGCGCCAGCAGGGCAGGGGCCGGGCTGGGTGGCTACACCTTC.

The chain couples TRBV30 to TRBJ1-1; 7 bases are shared with TRBD1. The CDR3 has 13 amino acids. The V gene end was trimmed by 3 bases and the J gene end by 3 bases; junction bases not matched to a gene: 4. Germline lookup yields CDR1 GTSNPN and CDR2 SVGIG (reference sequence). CDR3 sequence: CAWSLQGYTEAFF. CDR3 nucleotide sequence: TGTGCCTGGAGCTTACAGGGGTACACTGAAGCTTTCTTT.

The gene calls are TRBV29-1 and TRBJ1-1; 9 bases are a match to TRBD1. The CDR3 is 15 amino acids. The J segment lost 5 bases and the V segment lost 1 base, leaving 8 bases of the junction unmatched. Germline V gene lookup returns CDR1 SQVTM and CDR2 ANQGSEA. CDR3 protein: CSVEGLQGARTEAFF. As DNA, the CDR3 is TGCAGCGTTGAAGGCCTACAGGGGGCGAGGACTGAAGCTTTCTTT.

The rearrangement links TRBV19 to TRBJ2-6; 7 bases are a match to TRBD1. CDR1 is LNHDA, CDR2 SQIVND, per germline (reference sequence). CDR3 size: 16 residues. V was clipped by 3 bases and J by 3 bases; unmatched bases: 5. The CDR3 sequence: CASSILRGLGANVLTF. DNA of the CDR3: TGTGCCAGTAGTATCCTTAGGGGGCTTGGGGCCAACGTCCTGACTTTC.

The chain carries TRBV4-1 and TRBJ1-1; TRBD1 matches 7 bases. CDR3 length: 14 residues. CDR1 is MGHRA, CDR2 YSYEKL, per germline. With 4 bases clipped from V and 8 bases from J, the junction kept 10 bases outside the gene matches. For the CDR3, the DNA is TGCGCCAGCAGCCGGACCGGGACAGCGCTAGAAGCTTTCTTT. Protein sequence: CASSRTGTALEAFF.

The gene calls are TRBV18 and TRBJ1-1; the D gene is possibly TRBD1 (5 bases). Germline loops: CDR1 KGHSH, CDR2 LQKENI. The CDR3 contains 15 residues. The ends were cut back, 3 bases at V and 0 bases at J, with 11 bases in the middle. This CDR3 is CASSPQTDMNTEAFF. CDR3 nucleotide sequence: TGTGCCAGCTCACCTCAGACAGACATGAACACTGAAGCTTTCTTT.

The V gene is TRBV7-6, the J gene TRBJ2-2; unclear D gene. Germline-derived CDR1 and CDR2 are SGHVS and FNYEAQ. The CDR3 runs to 14 residues. The V gene lost 2 bases and the J gene lost 6 bases, with 10 bases spanning the gap. The CDR3 reads CASSLMSVAGELFF. The DNA for the CDR3 is TGTGCCAGCAGCTTAATGAGCGTTGCCGGGGAGCTGTTTTTT.